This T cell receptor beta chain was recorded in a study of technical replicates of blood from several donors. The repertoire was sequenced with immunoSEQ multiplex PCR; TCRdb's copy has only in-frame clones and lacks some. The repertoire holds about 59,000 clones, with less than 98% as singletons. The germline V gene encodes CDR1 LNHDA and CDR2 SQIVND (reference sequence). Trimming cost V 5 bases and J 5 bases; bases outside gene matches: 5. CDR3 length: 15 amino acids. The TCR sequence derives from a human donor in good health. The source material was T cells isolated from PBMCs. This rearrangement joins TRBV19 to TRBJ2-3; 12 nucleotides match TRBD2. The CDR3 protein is CASSETSGSRDTQYF. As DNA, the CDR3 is TGTGCCAGTAGTGAGACTAGCGGGAGTAGAGATACGCAGTATTTT.